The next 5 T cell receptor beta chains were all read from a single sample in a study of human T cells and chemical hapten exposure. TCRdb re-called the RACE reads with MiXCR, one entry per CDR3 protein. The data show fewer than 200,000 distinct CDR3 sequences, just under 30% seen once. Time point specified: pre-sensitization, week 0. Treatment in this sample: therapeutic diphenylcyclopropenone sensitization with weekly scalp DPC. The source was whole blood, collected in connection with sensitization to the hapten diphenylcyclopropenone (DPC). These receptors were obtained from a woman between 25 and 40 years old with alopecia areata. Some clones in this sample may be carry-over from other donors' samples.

The CDR3 bases are TGTGCCAGCAGCCAAGAGGCTTGGTACGAGCAGTACTTC. It specifies CASSQEAWYEQYF. J is TRBJ2-7 and V is TRBV14; D uncertain. CDR3 length equals 13 residues. The V gene's germline CDR1 is SGHDN and CDR2 FVKESK. Trimming removed 0 bases at V and 4 bases at J, with 7 bases between. Combining the CDR3 with reference TRBV14 and TRBJ2-7 gives the whole variable domain EAGVTQFPSHSVIEKGQTVTLRCDPISGHDNLYWYRRVMGKEIKFLLHFVKESKQDESGMPNNRFLAERTGGTYSTLKVQPAELEDSGVYFCASSQEAWYEQYFGPGTRLTVT.

The CDR3 is CASTPRGQGEPQHF. As DNA, the CDR3 is TGTGCCAGTACCCCGAGGGGGCAGGGGGAGCCCCAGCATTTT. This chain connects TRBV19 to TRBJ1-5, with 7 bases identical to TRBD1. The CDR3 has 14 amino acids. The J segment lost 8 bases and the V segment lost 7 bases, leaving 11 bases of the junction unmatched. Per the germline V gene, CDR1 is LNHDA and CDR2 is SQIVND (reference sequence).

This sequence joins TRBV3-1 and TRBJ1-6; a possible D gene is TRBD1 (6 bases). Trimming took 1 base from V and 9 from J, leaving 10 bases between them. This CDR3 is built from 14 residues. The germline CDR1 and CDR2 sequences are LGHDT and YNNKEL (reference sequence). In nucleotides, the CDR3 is TGTGCCAGCAGCCAAGCCGGGGGCAGTTCACCCCTCCACTTT. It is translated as CASSQAGGSSPLHF.

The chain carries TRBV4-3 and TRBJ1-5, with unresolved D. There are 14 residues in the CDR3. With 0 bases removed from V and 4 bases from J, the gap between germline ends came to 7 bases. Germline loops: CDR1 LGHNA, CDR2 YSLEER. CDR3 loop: CASSQDFANQPQHF. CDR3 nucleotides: TGCGCCAGCAGCCAAGATTTCGCAAATCAGCCCCAGCATTTT.

CDR3 DNA sequence: TGTGCCAGCAGTTACTCCAGACTAGCGGGAACTCTCTCCTACGAGCAGTACTTC. It specifies CASSYSRLAGTLSYEQYF. The rearrangement joins TRBV6-6 to TRBJ2-7; the match to TRBD2 covers 11 bases. The CDR3 spans 18 residues. CDR1 is MNHNY, CDR2 SVGAGI, per germline (reference sequence). V shed 0 bases and J 0 bases; nucleotides not matched to a gene: 7.